This TCR beta chain was observed in a study of blood T cell repertoires in COVID-19 (dated by TCRdb to 2020 to 2021). For context, the study as a whole: Samples from collaborators originated in the United States, Italy and Spain and spanned both the acute and convalescent phases of COVID-19. Sample metadata almost always included a de-identified subject ID, COVID-19 status, age in years and sex. Subjects who had been exposed to COVID-19, were actively infected with it, or had recovered from it provided the deeply sampled blood TCRbeta repertoires that made up the dataset. The samples were drawn from two sources: the first 160 participants of the ongoing ImmuneRACE study, and 950 to 1,500 subjects contributed by 6 global collaborators. A freely available public database, intended as a resource for researchers studying the immune response to SARS-CoV-2, is where the repertoires were released. Where available, HLA class I and class II types were obtained from metadata supplied by the sample provider rather than from assay-based typing. The material from the prospective study consisted of cDNA or gDNA derived from T cells, B-cell-depleted T cells, or PBMCs. What the authors observed across the whole study: Clinical and demographic metadata were provided uncurated, with the amount varying by source and participant.

This clone was found once. What antigen it recognizes has not been identified. Base qualities are missing; no much larger clone stands one base away. TCRbeta CDR3 regions were amplified from genomic DNA by means of the immunoSEQ Assay, a bias-controlled multiplex PCR. As for the original processing: The number of nucleated cells in each sample was estimated by amplification of reference gene primers within the assay. Sequence reads were collapsed and filtered to measure the absolute abundance of every unique TCRbeta CDR3 rearrangement. For each sample, productive Simpson clonality was calculated as the square root of Simpson's diversity index over productive rearrangements. TCRdb limited this immuneACCESS table to in-frame rearrangements with V and J called. A share of clones is missing; checked studies link under half to unresolved V genes, and the rest is unexplained. The V and J calls and clone size are taken from that table; D and trimming were inferred from the DNA. In this sample the table shows some 180,000 clones, 90% of which occur a single time. The ten most abundant clones make up around 0.63% of the sample.

Collaborating institutions collected whole blood in K2EDTA tubes following their own protocols. For TCRbeta analysis, collaborators shipped samples in one of three forms: frozen whole blood, isolated PBMCs, or DNA extracted from either of those sample types. The CDR3 runs 12 residues from the cysteine to the phenylalanine. Left in the record is the CDR3 DNA by itself, 36 bases read in frame from the first base. For CDR1 and CDR2, the germline V gene lists MDHEN and SYDVKM. V sheds 6 bases and J sheds 7 bases, leaving 10 bases between their ends. Sequencing input: peripheral blood. This clonotype was sampled from a man between 50 and 59 years old with acute or convalescent COVID-19. The chain uses TRBV28 and TRBJ2-1; the D gene is possibly TRBD1, with 6 bases matching. The CDR3 region reads CASSPTGNEQFF. The DNA sequence reads TGTGCCAGCAGCCCTACAGGGAATGAGCAGTTCTTC.